This T cell receptor (beta chain) was profiled in a study of shared clonotypes between healthy human individuals (dated by TCRdb to about 2020). Describing the broader study: The cohort included three men and two women between 18 and 49 years of age. For each donor, CD4 naive and CD4 memory were each run on three plates, CD8 naive on two plates, and CD8 memory on one plate. The study deeply sequenced blood TCR repertoires of roughly five healthy adults to estimate repertoire size and the extent of clonotype sharing between individuals. Libraries were prepared and TCR repertoires were sequenced by different laboratories using diverse techniques, in order to increase sequencing depth and limit assay-specific biases. Each donor's leukapheresis produced roughly between roughly 0.94 and 9.5 billion PBMCs.

This clone turned up a few times. Its cognate antigen has yet to be identified. Per-base qualities were not stored, and no clone one base away is much larger. Using the deep immunoSEQ assay, multiplex PCR amplified TCR CDR3 regions from genomic DNA. Extracted genomic DNA from each cell subset was spread evenly across all wells of several immunoSEQ 96-well plates, with each plate serving as a replicate. Each replicate PCR for sorted subsets received around 200 ng genomic DNA, equal to tens of thousands of T cell genomes. Purified libraries were quantified with a Qubit 3.0 fluorometer, sized on a Bioanalyzer 2100, and re-quantified with the KAPA Library Quantification kit. Every immunoSEQ 96-well plate was sequenced on a dedicated single-read 150-cycle Illumina NextSeq 550 flow cell. The paper's data handling went like this. Because only junctional sequences without quality scores were contained in the immunoSEQ output, filtering matching that applied to full-length reads could not be performed. Sequences were annotated with PyIR, a Python wrapper for IgBLAST v1.9, using IMGT germline references to assign V/J genes and CDR3. Reads with weak V/J assignments (E-value above 1e-6), missing CDR3, stop codons, out-of-frame junctions, or ambiguous translated residues were removed. V3J clonotypes were defined by identical inferred V gene, J gene, and CDR3 amino acid sequence. The percentage overlap between two repertoires was calculated by dividing the number of shared unique clonotypes by the size of the smaller repertoire. Repertoire richness was assessed with RTK rarefaction, the Chao1 estimator, and Recon v2.1 estimates of unobserved clonotypes. Generation probabilities for all TCRbeta clonotypes obtained by the gDNA method from a handful of donors were computed using OLGA. Here the immuneACCESS table is served through TCRdb, limited to in-frame sequences with V and J called. Missing clones are a known gap in these copies; in checked studies unresolved V genes cover under half, and the rest lacks a known reason. Clone size and V and J calls were adopted from that table, with D and trimming inferred from the DNA. In this sample the table shows around 1,100,000 clones, 60% to 80% of which occur a single time. The biggest ten clones account for roughly 0.82% of the sample.

General study outcomes and caveats: Sharing across several donors was observed for about 5% of naive CD4, 3% to 3.5% of naive CD8, 2.3% of memory CD4, and roughly 0.4% of memory CD8 clonotypes. Even with the large sequencing depth, rarefaction of the sorted-subset datasets indicated that sequencing was incomplete. Higher generation probabilities were observed for clonotypes shared by all four sorted-subset donors than for non-shared clonotypes. Because the study included only a small number of donors, the genetic and exposure-history diversity represented was limited. Naive subsets generally had larger estimated clonotype richness than memory subsets. Based on pairwise subsampling, the degree of clonotype sharing among donors was expected to be affected by sequencing depth. Sampling was limited to blood, and TCR repertoires in tissue likely differ from TCR repertoires in blood.

The donors were healthy, HIV-negative adults who had no recently reported acute infections or vaccinations. Only Caucasian adults living in Nashville, Tennessee, USA were represented among the donors. CD4+ T cells were enriched by magnetic negative selection, after which naive cells were positively selected on CD45RA and the negative fraction was taken as the memory subset. Blood was obtained by leukapheresis, after which PBMCs were separated by Ficoll-Histopaque density gradient centrifugation and cryopreserved in liquid nitrogen vapor phase. Analytical flow cytometry was used to check the purity and quantity of every magnetically sorted T cell population. Genomic DNA was isolated from each sorted fraction and quantified by UV absorbance on a Nanodrop 2000c. Trimming takes 2 bases from V and 7 bases from J, and the germline ends sit 12 bases apart. The cysteine opens and the phenylalanine closes a CDR3 of 14 amino acids. Only the CDR3 DNA stays, 42 bases, in frame from base 1. The germline V gene (reference sequence) sets CDR1 to MNHNY and CDR2 to SVGAGI.

Sequencing used memory CD4+ T cells from PBMCs. The cell subset or site label, as the study defines it: CD45RA-negative fraction. The chain is assembled from TRBV6-6 and TRBJ2-1; the D gene lacks a confident call. This sequence was found in a man younger than 35 in good health. Some clones in this sample may be carry-over from other donors' samples. The nucleotide sequence reads TGTGCCAGCAGTTACGTCGGTAGTGGGAATGAGCAGTTCTTC. The encoded protein is CASSYVGSGNEQFF.